This T cell receptor (beta chain) was documented in a study of cytomegalovirus exposure and HLA in healthy donors. General study points: It was shown in a later analysis that HLA-associated TCR beta chains were more clonally expanded than other, equally common chains.

Primers for the PCR totalled 60 Vbeta and 13 Jbeta. Data came from immunoSEQ multiplex PCR; TCRdb stores just in-frame clones and leaves some out. In the table there are more than 85,000 clones, just under 70% of which are singletons. V gave up 5 bases and J gave up 6 bases, with 8 bases separating them. CDR1 LNHDA and CDR2 SQIVND come from the germline V gene (reference sequence). There are 12 residues in the CDR3. This clone was found a few times. What it binds is not known. Specimen: PBMCs. The receptor was isolated from a woman between 65 and 79 years old in good health and CMV-seropositive. V usage is TRBV19 and J usage is TRBJ1-5; D gene unclear. In DNA, the CDR3 is TGTGCCAGTAGTCCCCATAGTCAGCCCCAGCATTTT. It is translated as CASSPHSQPQHF.